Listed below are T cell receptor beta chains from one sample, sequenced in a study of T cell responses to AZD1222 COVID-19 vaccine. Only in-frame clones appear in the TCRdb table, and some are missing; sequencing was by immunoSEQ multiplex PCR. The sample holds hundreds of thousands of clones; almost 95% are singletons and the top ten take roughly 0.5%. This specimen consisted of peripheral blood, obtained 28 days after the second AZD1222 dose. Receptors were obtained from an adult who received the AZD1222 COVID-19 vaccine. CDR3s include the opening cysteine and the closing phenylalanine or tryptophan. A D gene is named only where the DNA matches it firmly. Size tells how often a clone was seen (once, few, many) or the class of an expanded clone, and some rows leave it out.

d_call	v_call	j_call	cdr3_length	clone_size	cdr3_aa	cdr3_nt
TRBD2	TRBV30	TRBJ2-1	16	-	CAWSVRGLAGANEQFF	TGTGCCTGGAGTGTACGGGGGCTAGCGGGAGCCAATGAGCAGTTCTTC
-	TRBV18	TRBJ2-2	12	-	CASSPDSGELFF	TGTGCCAGCTCACCGGATAGCGGGGAGCTGTTTTTT
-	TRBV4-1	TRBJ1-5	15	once	CASSQEVGGNQPQHF	TGCGCCAGCAGCCAAGAAGTCGGGGGCAATCAGCCCCAGCATTTT
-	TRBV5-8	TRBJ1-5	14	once	CASRPTGGNQPQHF	TGTGCCAGCAGACCAACAGGAGGCAATCAGCCCCAGCATTTT
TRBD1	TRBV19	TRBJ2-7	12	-	CATTDRNYEQYF	TGTGCCACCACGGACAGGAATTACGAGCAGTACTTC
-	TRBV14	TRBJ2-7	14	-	CASSPLGPGGEQYF	TGTGCCAGCAGCCCCCTAGGACCGGGCGGCGAGCAGTACTTC
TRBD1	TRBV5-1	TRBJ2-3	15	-	CASSTGQGATDTQYF	TGCGCCAGCAGCACGGGACAGGGGGCCACAGATACGCAGTATTTT
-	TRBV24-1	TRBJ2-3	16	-	CATSDVGPGLKDTQYF	TGTGCCACCAGTGATGTGGGGCCAGGGTTGAAGGATACGCAGTATTTT
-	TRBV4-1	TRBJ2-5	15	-	CASRSPRGRGETQYF	TGCGCCAGCAGATCCCCCAGGGGTCGGGGAGAGACCCAGTACTTC
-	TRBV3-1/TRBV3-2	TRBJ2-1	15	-	CASSQDAGRNNEQFF	TGTGCCAGCAGCCAAGACGCAGGGAGGAACAATGAGCAGTTCTTC
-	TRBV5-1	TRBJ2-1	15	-	CASSLGSKVYNEQFF	TGCGCCAGCAGCTTAGGCAGTAAAGTTTACAATGAGCAGTTCTTC
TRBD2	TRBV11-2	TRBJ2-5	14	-	CASSFLRGSETQYF	TGTGCCAGCAGCTTCTTGCGGGGGAGCGAGACCCAGTACTTC
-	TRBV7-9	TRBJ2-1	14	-	CASSLQQGIDEQFF	TGTGCCAGCAGCTTACAACAGGGTATTGATGAGCAGTTCTTC
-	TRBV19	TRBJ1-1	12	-	CASSDRNTEAFF	TGTGCCAGTAGTGACAGGAACACTGAAGCTTTCTTT
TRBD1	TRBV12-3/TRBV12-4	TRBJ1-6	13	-	CASSGQPNSPLHF	TGTGCCAGTTCGGGACAGCCTAATTCACCCCTCCACTTT
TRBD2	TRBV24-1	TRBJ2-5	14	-	CATQESGGKETQYF	TGTGCCACCCAGGAAAGCGGGGGAAAAGAGACCCAGTACTTC
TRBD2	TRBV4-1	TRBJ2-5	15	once	CASSQTGTSKETQYF	TGCGCCAGCAGCCAAACCGGGACTAGCAAGGAGACCCAGTACTTC
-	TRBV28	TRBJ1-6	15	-	CASSDRVLSNSPLHF	TGTGCCAGCAGTGATAGGGTACTAAGTAATTCACCCCTCCACTTT
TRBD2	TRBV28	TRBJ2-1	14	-	CASSWTSGTNEQFF	TGTGCCAGCAGTTGGACTAGCGGGACCAATGAGCAGTTCTTC
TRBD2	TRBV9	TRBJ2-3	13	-	CASSDGRADTQYF	TGTGCCAGCAGCGACGGGAGGGCAGATACGCAGTATTTT
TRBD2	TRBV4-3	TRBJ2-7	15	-	CASSQGSGGGYEQYF	TGCGCCAGCAGCCAAGGGTCGGGGGGTGGCTACGAGCAGTACTTC
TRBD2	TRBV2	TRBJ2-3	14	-	CASSSGASTDTQYF	TGTGCCAGCAGCAGCGGGGCTAGCACAGATACGCAGTATTTT
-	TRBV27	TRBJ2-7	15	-	CASSKGRGLPYEQYF	TGTGCCAGCAGTAAGGGTAGGGGTCTCCCATACGAGCAGTACTTC